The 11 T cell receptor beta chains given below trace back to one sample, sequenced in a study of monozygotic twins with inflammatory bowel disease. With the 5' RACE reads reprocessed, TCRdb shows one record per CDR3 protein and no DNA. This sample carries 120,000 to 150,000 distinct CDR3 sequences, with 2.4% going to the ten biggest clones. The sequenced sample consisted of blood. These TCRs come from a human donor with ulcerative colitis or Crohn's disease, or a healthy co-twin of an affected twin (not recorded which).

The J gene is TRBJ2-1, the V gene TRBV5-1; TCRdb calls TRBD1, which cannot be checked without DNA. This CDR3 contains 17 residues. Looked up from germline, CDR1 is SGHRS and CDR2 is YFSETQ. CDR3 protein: CASSLGTFRGRGNEQFF.

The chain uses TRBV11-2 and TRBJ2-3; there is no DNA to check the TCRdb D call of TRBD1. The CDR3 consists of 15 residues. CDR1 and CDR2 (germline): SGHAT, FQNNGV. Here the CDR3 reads CASSFRTAALDTQYF.

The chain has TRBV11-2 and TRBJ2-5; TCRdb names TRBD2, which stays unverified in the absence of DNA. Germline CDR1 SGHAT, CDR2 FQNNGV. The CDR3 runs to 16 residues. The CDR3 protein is CASSQLIAGEEETQYF.

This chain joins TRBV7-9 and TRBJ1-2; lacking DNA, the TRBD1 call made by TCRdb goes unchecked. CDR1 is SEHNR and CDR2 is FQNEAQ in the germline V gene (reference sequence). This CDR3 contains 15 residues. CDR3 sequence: CASSLFGQDQYGYTF.

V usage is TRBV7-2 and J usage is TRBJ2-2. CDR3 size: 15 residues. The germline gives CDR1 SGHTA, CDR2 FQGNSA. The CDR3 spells CASSLVSLTTGELFF.

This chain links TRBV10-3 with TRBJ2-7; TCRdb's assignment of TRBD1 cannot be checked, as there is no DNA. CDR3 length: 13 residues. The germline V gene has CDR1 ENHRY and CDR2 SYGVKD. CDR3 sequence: CAISPGSQNWQYF.

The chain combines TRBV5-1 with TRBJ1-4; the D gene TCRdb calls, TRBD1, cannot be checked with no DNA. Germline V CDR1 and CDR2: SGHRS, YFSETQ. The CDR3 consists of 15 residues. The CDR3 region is CASTPGRGTNEKLFF.

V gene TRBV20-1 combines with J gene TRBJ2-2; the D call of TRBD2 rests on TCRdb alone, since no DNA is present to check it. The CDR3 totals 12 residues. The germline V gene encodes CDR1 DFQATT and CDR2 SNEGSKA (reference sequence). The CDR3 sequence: CSARRDTGELFF.

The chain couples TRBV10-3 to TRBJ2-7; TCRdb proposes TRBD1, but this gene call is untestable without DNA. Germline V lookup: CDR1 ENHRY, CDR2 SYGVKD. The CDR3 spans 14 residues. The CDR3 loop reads CAISGQGSSYEQYF.

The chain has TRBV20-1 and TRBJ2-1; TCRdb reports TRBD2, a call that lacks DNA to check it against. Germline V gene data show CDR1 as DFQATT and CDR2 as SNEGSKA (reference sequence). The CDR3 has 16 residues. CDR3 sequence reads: CSARRLAGGTYNEQFF.

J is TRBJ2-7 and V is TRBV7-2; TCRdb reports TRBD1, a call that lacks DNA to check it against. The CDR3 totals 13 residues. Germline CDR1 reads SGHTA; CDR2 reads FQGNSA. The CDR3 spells CASSQTPGQEQYF.